Below are 21 T cell receptor beta chains sequenced from a single sample in a study of identical twins. TCRdb called the 5' RACE reads again in MiXCR, with one record for every CDR3 protein. The data contain 200,000 to 250,000 distinct CDR3 sequences, less than 8% of them seen just once; the ten biggest clones take up 1.9%. These records were also assigned to another study, of yellow fever vaccine responses in identical twins.

The specimen sequenced was memory (CD45RO+) T cells sorted from blood. The receptors stem from a woman between 18 and 30 years old in good health.

Many counts were recorded for this clonotype. The chain recombines TRBV15 with TRBJ2-2; a possible D gene is TRBD1 (6 bases). Trimming removed 1 base at V and 5 bases at J, with 11 bases between. The CDR3 loop spans 15 amino acids. The germline V gene has CDR1 LNHNV and CDR2 YYDKDF (reference sequence). CDR3 coding DNA: TGTGCCACCAGCAGAGGAGGGCAGGGGACCGGGGAGCTGTTTTTT. The encoded protein is CATSRGGQGTGELFF.

This clonotype was observed at least ten times. The rearrangement joins TRBV7-8 to TRBJ1-5, with TRBD1 as a possible D gene (6 bases). Germline CDR1 is SGHVS and CDR2 is FQNEAQ. The CDR3 loop spans 14 amino acids. V was trimmed by 1 base and J by 6 bases, leaving 10 bases between them. The CDR3 DNA is TGTGCCAGCAGCTTAGAGGCAGGGGCTCAGCCCCAGCATTTT. Amino acid sequence: CASSLEAGAQPQHF.

In its sample, this clonotype was seen a few times. The gene calls are TRBV6-5 and TRBJ1-1; 7 bases match TRBD1. CDR1 MNHEY and CDR2 SVGAGI come from the germline V gene. The length of the CDR3 is 15 residues. V was pared by 5 bases and J by 1 base, with 7 bases of the junction left unmatched. CDR3 sequence reads: CASSLQGTQNTEAFF. The CDR3 DNA reads TGTGCCAGCAGTCTACAGGGGACCCAGAACACTGAAGCTTTCTTT.

The CDR3 DNA follows: TGCGCCAGCAGCCAGAACTGGCCCTTCACAGATACGCAGTATTTT. The encoded protein is CASSQNWPFTDTQYF. The rearrangement joins TRBV4-3 to TRBJ2-3, with unresolved D. The ends were cut back, 3 bases at V and 2 bases at J, with 12 bases in the middle. The CDR3 spans 15 residues. CDR1 is LGHNA and CDR2 is YSLEER in the germline V gene.

This clonotype was seen ten or more times. The chain links TRBV2 to TRBJ2-2, with 9 positions matching TRBD2. The CDR3 is 15 amino acids. CDR1 is SNHLY, CDR2 FYNNEI, per germline. Trimming took 2 bases from V and 6 from J; bases not matched to a gene: 4. This CDR3 reads CASSELAGNAGELFF. CDR3 nucleotides: TGTGCCAGCAGTGAACTAGCGGGAAATGCCGGGGAGCTGTTTTTT.

J is TRBJ2-7 and V is TRBV7-2; TRBD1 might be the D (7 bases). The V and J ends lost 3 bases and 0 bases respectively, with 15 bases between them. The CDR3 spans 16 residues. The V gene's germline CDR1 is SGHTA and CDR2 FQGNSA. In DNA form, the CDR3 reads TGTGCCAGCAGCTTCCAGGGGGGAGCCCTCTCCTACGAGCAGTACTTC. Encoded protein: CASSFQGGALSYEQYF.

This clonotype was picked up many times. This chain connects TRBV12-3 or TRBV12-4 to TRBJ2-7; maybe TRBD2 (6 bases). The CDR3 runs to 11 residues. Trimming pared 6 bases from V and 12 bases from J, leaving 15 bases between. The CDR3, as DNA: TGTGCCAGCAGCCCTAGCGCTCGGATGTACTTC. Translation gives CASSPSARMYF.

This clonotype was seen ten or more times. The genes are TRBV10-3 and TRBJ2-7; D remains ambiguous. Between the trimmed V and J ends, which lost 0 bases and 0 bases, there was a span of 12 bases. This CDR3 comprises 16 residues. Germline CDR1 is ENHRY and CDR2 is SYGVKD. The CDR3 protein is CAISESTKQASYEQYF. As DNA, the CDR3 is TGTGCCATCAGTGAGTCGACAAAGCAAGCCTCCTACGAGCAGTACTTC.

This clonotype was picked up many times. Sequence at one end of the junction differs from germline and may be a read error. J is TRBJ2-5 and V is TRBV7-7; 8 bases fit TRBD1. Germline V gene lookup returns CDR1 SSHAT and CDR2 FNYEAQ (reference sequence). CDR3 length equals 15 residues. CDR3 loop: CASSKGQAPQETQYF. The DNA of the CDR3 is TGTGCTAGCAGTAAGGGACAGGCCCCCCAAGAGACCCAGTACTTC. Using reference TRBV7-7 and TRBJ2-5 for the parts outside the CDR3, the full variable domain is GAGVSQSPRYKVTKRGQDVTLRCDPISSHATLYWYQQALGQGPEFLTYFNYEAQPDKSGLPSDRFSAERPEGSISTLTIQRTEQRDSAMYRCASSKGQAPQETQYFGPGTRLLVL.

A few counts support this clonotype. This chain uses TRBV29-1 with TRBJ1-3; D is perhaps TRBD1 (5 bases). Per germline, CDR1 SQVTM and CDR2 ANQGSEA. V was clipped by 4 bases and J by 1 base, with 8 bases between them. The CDR3 runs to 13 residues. This CDR3 is CSVVPGSGNTIYF. CDR3 coding DNA: TGCAGCGTTGTACCAGGGTCTGGAAACACCATATATTTT.

J is TRBJ2-5 and V is TRBV10-3; 10 nucleotides agree with TRBD2. The length of the CDR3 is 14 residues. Trimming cost V 6 bases and J 2 bases; bases outside gene matches: 3. CDR1 is ENHRY, CDR2 SYGVKD, per germline. CDR3 sequence reads: CAISVAGGQETQYF. CDR3 in DNA: TGTGCCATCAGCGTAGCGGGGGGTCAAGAGACCCAGTACTTC.

This clonotype has a count of ten or more. The V gene is TRBV6-1, the J gene TRBJ2-5, with 8 bases matching TRBD2. Germline assignment: CDR1 MNHNS and CDR2 SASEGT. The CDR3 contains 14 residues. V shed 4 bases and J 5 bases; nucleotides not matched to a gene: 6. The DNA of the CDR3 is TGTGCCAGCAGTGCAACACAGCGGGGGGAGACCCAGTACTTC. Translation: CASSATQRGETQYF.

The chain carries TRBV18 and TRBJ2-7; D may be TRBD1 or TRBD2 (5 bases each). Germline CDR1 and CDR2: KGHSH and LQKENI. V was shortened by 2 bases and J by 5 bases, with 13 bases between the two germline ends. CDR3 length equals 14 residues. CDR3 DNA: TGTGCCAGCTCACCAGGGACGAGAAGGGACGAGCAGTACTTC. Amino acid sequence: CASSPGTRRDEQYF.

Ten or more counts support this clonotype. The V and J genes are TRBV20-1 and TRBJ1-5; 8 positions agree with TRBD1. The CDR3 is made up of 16 amino acids. Germline CDR1 reads DFQATT; CDR2 reads SNEGSKA (reference sequence). Germline trimming cut 1 base from V and 6 bases from J; bases unmatched to any gene: 11. The CDR3, as DNA: TGCAGTGCTAGAGGTTTGGACAGGGACGTAGGTCAGCCCCAGCATTTT. Protein sequence: CSARGLDRDVGQPQHF.

This clonotype was recorded at least ten times. As DNA, the CDR3 is TGTGCCAGCAGTTTAATACTAGCGGGAACGCTTGTGACCGGGGAGCTGTTTTTT. Protein product: CASSLILAGTLVTGELFF. The chain recombines TRBV28 with TRBJ2-2, with 10 nucleotides matching TRBD2. Germline loops: CDR1 MDHEN, CDR2 SYDVKM. The trim removed 2 bases at V and 5 bases at J, leaving 11 bases unmatched. This CDR3 contains 18 residues.

This clonotype was counted a few times. The rearrangement uses TRBV3-1 and TRBJ2-3; 7 nucleotides align to TRBD2. V shed 5 bases, J shed 5 bases, and the junction held 7 bases outside the gene matches. The CDR3 loop spans 14 amino acids. Germline CDR1 and CDR2: LGHDT and YNNKEL (reference sequence). CDR3 sequence reads: CASSERGGGDTQYF. The CDR3 coding sequence is TGTGCCAGCAGCGAGCGGGGAGGAGGAGATACGCAGTATTTT.

The sample holds many counts of this clonotype. The genes are TRBV12-3 or TRBV12-4 and TRBJ2-1, with TRBD1 identical over 9 bases. J gave up 6 bases and V 5 bases, and 11 bases lay outside the gene matches. This CDR3 comprises 16 residues. The CDR3, as DNA: TGTGCCAGCAGTCGATCCAGGACAGGGGTTTTCAATGAGCAGTTCTTC. Translating gives CASSRSRTGVFNEQFF.

This clonotype has at least ten counts. Here the CDR3 reads CASSSFGLAGSNTGELFF. DNA for the CDR3: TGTGCCAGCAGTTCCTTCGGACTAGCGGGGTCGAACACCGGGGAGCTGTTTTTT. This rearrangement joins TRBV28 to TRBJ2-2, with 12 bases that match TRBD2. There are 18 residues in the CDR3. Per germline, CDR1 MDHEN and CDR2 SYDVKM. The V gene end was trimmed by 4 bases and the J gene end by 0 bases; junction bases not matched to a gene: 6.

The chain employs TRBV13 and TRBJ1-1, with D uncertain. Germline V gene data show CDR1 as PRHDT and CDR2 as FYEKMQ (reference sequence). V lost 5 bases, J lost 1 base, and 20 bases lay in between. This CDR3 is built from 17 residues. The CDR3 region is CASSRNWVRVSNTEAFF. The CDR3 DNA reads TGTGCCAGCAGCCGCAATTGGGTGAGGGTATCGAACACTGAAGCTTTCTTT. Using reference TRBV13 and TRBJ1-1 for the parts outside the CDR3, the full variable domain is AAGVIQSPRHLIKEKRETATLKCYPIPRHDTVYWYQQGPGQDPQFLISFYEKMQSDKGSIPDRFSAQQFSDYHSELNMSSLELGDSALYFCASSRNWVRVSNTEAFFGQGTRLTVV.

This clonotype showed up just a few times. The rearrangement joins TRBV14 to TRBJ1-3, with D tentatively TRBD1 (5 bases). The CDR3 sequence is 13 residues long. Germline-derived CDR1 and CDR2 are SGHDN and FVKESK. V was cut by 7 bases and J by 4 bases, with 11 bases left in between. CDR3 coding DNA: TGTGCCAGCAACGCAGGGTACGGAAACACCATATATTTT. This sequence encodes CASNAGYGNTIYF.

The rearrangement links TRBV7-9 to TRBJ1-1, with TRBD1 matching over 9 bases. Trimming took 3 bases from V and 6 from J; bases not matched to a gene: 8. Germline values: CDR1 SEHNR, CDR2 FQNEAQ (reference sequence). The CDR3 has 15 amino acids. CDR3 sequence (DNA): TGTGCCAGCAGCTTCCAGAGACAGGGGGGGTCTGAAGCTTTCTTT. This encodes CASSFQRQGGSEAFF. The variable domain in full, with the rest retrieved from reference TRBV7-9 and TRBJ1-1, is DTGVSQNPRHKITKRGQNVTFRCDPISEHNRLYWYRQTLGQGPEFLTYFQNEAQLEKSRLLSDRFSAERPKGSFSTLEIQRTEQGDSAMYLCASSFQRQGGSEAFFGQGTRLTVV.